What follows are 8 T cell receptor beta chains derived from one specimen sequenced in a study of early T cells in non-severe SARS-CoV-2 infection. TCRdb fed the 5' RACE reads into MiXCR, producing one record per CDR3 protein. This sample has tens of thousands of distinct CDR3 sequences, with around 10% found just once. Sequencing used whole blood. The source of these receptors is an adult who was a healthcare worker with PCR-confirmed SARS-CoV-2 infection or an uninfected control (not recorded which).

The rearrangement uses TRBV29-1 and TRBJ2-3, with unresolved D. Germline V gives CDR1 SQVTM, CDR2 ANQGSEA. This CDR3 comprises 12 residues. V was clipped by 4 bases and J by 2 bases, with 7 bases between them. DNA of the CDR3: TGCAGCGTTGGACTGATCACAGATACGCAGTATTTT. It translates to CSVGLITDTQYF.

The chain joins TRBV7-9 to TRBJ1-6, with a weak D call TRBD1 (6 bases). In germline, CDR1 is SEHNR, CDR2 FQNEAQ (reference sequence). The CDR3 contains 17 residues. Trimming pared 5 bases from V and 8 bases from J, leaving 22 bases between. CDR3 in amino acids: CASSRPLGTSGDSPLHF. CDR3 in DNA: TGTGCCAGCAGCCGTCCCCTCGGGACATCCGGCGATTCACCCCTCCACTTT.

The V and J genes are TRBV20-1 and TRBJ2-1, with 9 bases identical to TRBD2. Germline V gives CDR1 DFQATT, CDR2 SNEGSKA (reference sequence). The CDR3 has 15 amino acids. Trimming cost V 3 bases and J 8 bases; bases outside gene matches: 11. This CDR3 reads CSASNPAGGPYEQFF. The CDR3 bases are TGCAGTGCTAGTAACCCCGCGGGAGGGCCGTATGAGCAGTTCTTC.

This clonotype was seen a few times. The V gene is TRBV7-6, the J gene TRBJ2-1, with 10 bases lining up with TRBD2. The CDR3 has 17 amino acids. Germline CDR1 reads SGHVS; CDR2 reads FNYEAQ. The V gene end was trimmed by 0 bases and the J gene end by 7 bases; junction bases not matched to a gene: 9. The CDR3 DNA sequence: TGTGCCAGCAGCTTAGCGCCGGGACTAGCGAGCTCAAATGAGCAGTTCTTC. As protein: CASSLAPGLASSNEQFF.

V and J are TRBV6-5 and TRBJ2-7; the D is unclear. The CDR3 is 13 residues long. Germline V gives CDR1 MNHEY, CDR2 SVGAGI. V was clipped by 5 bases and J by 3 bases, with 11 bases between them. In DNA form, the CDR3 reads TGTGCCAGCAGTATGATCCCAAGCTACGAGCAGTACTTC. Translation gives CASSMIPSYEQYF.

The chain joins TRBV29-1 to TRBJ2-3, with D uncertain. There are 13 residues in the CDR3. V was pared by 6 bases and J by 0 bases, with 10 bases between. Germline V lookup: CDR1 SQVTM, CDR2 ANQGSEA. CDR3 DNA: TGCAGCGTAACTAAGATTAGCACAGATACGCAGTATTTT. It translates to CSVTKISTDTQYF.

This clonotype was seen a handful of times. J is TRBJ1-2 and V is TRBV19; D is unresolved. This CDR3 has 12 residues. Germline CDR1 LNHDA, CDR2 SQIVND (reference sequence). Trimming stripped 0 bases from V and 7 bases from J, with 6 bases between. CDR3 nucleotide sequence: TGTGCCAGTAGTATAGATCAAGTTGGCTACACCTTC. Its translation: CASSIDQVGYTF.

This clonotype was counted ten times or more. V is TRBV7-2 and J is TRBJ2-1, with D unresolved. The CDR3 contains 12 residues. The V end was cut by 1 base, the J end by 10 bases, with 8 bases between. Germline lookup yields CDR1 SGHTA and CDR2 FQGNSA. In DNA form, the CDR3 reads TGTGCCAGCAGCTTAGGGACGAGGGAGCAGTTCTTC. Translating it yields CASSLGTREQFF.